This is a list of T cell receptor beta chains from one sample in a study of identical twins. TCRdb re-analysed the 5' RACE reads in MiXCR, keeping a single row per CDR3 protein. The sample has some 1,600,000 distinct CDR3 sequences; about 31% are singletons. Source material: cord blood. The source is a newborn girl in good health. CDR3s include the opening cysteine and the closing phenylalanine or tryptophan. The D gene is left open where the match is weak. A clone size is listed for some rows: how often the clone was seen (once, few, many), or a class if it is expanded.

j_call: TRBJ2-1; d_call: .; clone_size: many; v_call: TRBV18; cdr3_aa: CASSPLPQRYNEQFF; cdr3_nt: TGTGCCAGCTCACCACTTCCCCAGCGGTACAATGAGCAGTTCTTC
j_call: TRBJ1-2; d_call: .; clone_size: .; v_call: TRBV4-1; cdr3_aa: CASSQSDRRHGYTF; cdr3_nt: TGCGCCAGCAGCCAAAGCGACAGGAGGCATGGCTACACCTTC
j_call: TRBJ1-6; d_call: TRBD1; clone_size: .; v_call: TRBV11-2; cdr3_aa: CASSLGDRRNSPLHF; cdr3_nt: TGTGCCAGCAGCTTAGGGGACAGGAGGAATTCACCCCTCCACTTT
j_call: TRBJ2-7; d_call: .; clone_size: .; v_call: TRBV11-2; cdr3_aa: CASSTSSPILTAYEQYF; cdr3_nt: TGTGCCAGCAGCACTAGTTCCCCCATTCTAACCGCCTACGAGCAGTACTTC
j_call: TRBJ1-5; d_call: .; clone_size: .; v_call: TRBV6-2/TRBV6-3; cdr3_aa: CASSWAGANQPQHF; cdr3_nt: TGTGCCAGCAGTTGGGCAGGGGCCAATCAGCCCCAGCATTTT
j_call: TRBJ2-3; d_call: .; clone_size: many; v_call: TRBV12-3/TRBV12-4; cdr3_aa: CASSFYGDTQYF; cdr3_nt: TGTGCCAGCAGTTTCTACGGGGATACGCAGTATTTT
j_call: TRBJ2-5; d_call: .; clone_size: .; v_call: TRBV28; cdr3_aa: CASSLPVSNGQYF; cdr3_nt: TGTGCCAGCAGTTTACCTGTTTCCAACGGGCAGTACTTC
j_call: TRBJ2-7; d_call: .; clone_size: .; v_call: TRBV12-3/TRBV12-4; cdr3_aa: CASSGLINEQYF; cdr3_nt: TGTGCCAGCAGTGGACTAATTAATGAGCAGTACTTC
j_call: TRBJ1-5; d_call: TRBD1; clone_size: few; v_call: TRBV10-1; cdr3_aa: CASSETDRPSIQHF; cdr3_nt: TGCGCCAGCAGTGAGACGGACAGGCCTTCGATCCAGCATTTT
j_call: TRBJ2-5; d_call: .; clone_size: few; v_call: TRBV7-9; cdr3_aa: CASSLGEGWGRTQETQYF; cdr3_nt: TGTGCCAGCAGCTTAGGGGAAGGCTGGGGAAGAACCCAAGAGACCCAGTACTTC
j_call: TRBJ1-2; d_call: .; clone_size: few; v_call: TRBV11-2; cdr3_aa: CASSARIPFYGYTF; cdr3_nt: TGTGCCAGCAGCGCCCGTATTCCCTTCTATGGCTACACCTTC
j_call: TRBJ2-7; d_call: TRBD2; clone_size: few; v_call: TRBV6-5; cdr3_aa: CASRGLGRALGEQYF; cdr3_nt: TGTGCCAGCAGAGGCCTTGGGAGGGCCCTAGGAGAGCAGTACTTC
j_call: TRBJ2-7; d_call: .; clone_size: .; v_call: TRBV20-1; cdr3_aa: CGSSRGVPYEQYF; cdr3_nt: TGCGGGAGTTCACGGGGAGTTCCTTACGAGCAGTACTTC
j_call: TRBJ2-7; d_call: .; clone_size: .; v_call: TRBV4-2; cdr3_aa: CASSQRRIKGLFSYEQYF; cdr3_nt: TGTGCCAGCAGCCAAAGACGGATTAAGGGGCTCTTCTCCTACGAGCAGTACTTC
j_call: TRBJ2-3; d_call: TRBD2; clone_size: .; v_call: TRBV5-1; cdr3_aa: CASSTSGSPPDTQYF; cdr3_nt: TGCGCCAGCAGCACAAGCGGGAGCCCCCCAGATACGCAGTATTTT
j_call: TRBJ2-1; d_call: .; clone_size: .; v_call: TRBV20-1; cdr3_aa: CSAPSPPSYNEQFF; cdr3_nt: TGCAGTGCCCCTTCGCCTCCGTCCTACAATGAGCAGTTCTTC
j_call: TRBJ1-4; d_call: .; clone_size: .; v_call: TRBV14; cdr3_aa: CASSRGAFPAVEKLFF; cdr3_nt: TGTGCCAGCAGCCGGGGGGCCTTCCCCGCTGTTGAAAAACTGTTTTTT
j_call: TRBJ2-7; d_call: .; clone_size: many; v_call: TRBV7-2; cdr3_aa: CASSLIDGTYEQYF; cdr3_nt: TGTGCCAGCAGCTTAATCGACGGGACCTACGAGCAGTACTTC
j_call: TRBJ2-5; d_call: TRBD2; clone_size: once; v_call: TRBV27; cdr3_aa: CASSLYPAGGRETQYF; cdr3_nt: TGTGCCAGCAGTTTATACCCAGCGGGAGGGCGAGAGACCCAGTACTTC
j_call: TRBJ1-6; d_call: .; clone_size: few; v_call: TRBV2; cdr3_aa: CASSEGTSNSPLHF; cdr3_nt: TGTGCCAGCAGTGAAGGGACTTCAAATTCACCCCTCCACTTT
j_call: TRBJ2-7; d_call: .; clone_size: .; v_call: TRBV30; cdr3_aa: CAWSALLGLTGSTEQYF; cdr3_nt: TGTGCCTGGAGTGCACTCCTCGGCCTGACAGGATCAACCGAGCAGTACTTC
j_call: TRBJ2-1; d_call: .; clone_size: .; v_call: TRBV20-1; cdr3_aa: CRAGSYNEQFF; cdr3_nt: TGCAGAGCGGGTTCCTACAATGAGCAGTTCTTC
j_call: TRBJ1-4; d_call: .; clone_size: .; v_call: TRBV14; cdr3_aa: CASSHIRQNEKLFF; cdr3_nt: TGTGCCAGCAGCCATATTCGACAGAATGAAAAACTGTTTTTT
j_call: TRBJ2-7; d_call: .; clone_size: .; v_call: TRBV2; cdr3_aa: CASSDRTTFSYEQYF; cdr3_nt: TGTGCCAGCAGTGATAGGACTACTTTCTCCTACGAGCAGTACTTC
j_call: TRBJ2-2; d_call: .; clone_size: .; v_call: TRBV15; cdr3_aa: CATSRDTRVGFGGELFF; cdr3_nt: TGTGCCACCAGCAGAGATACTCGCGTTGGGTTCGGCGGGGAGCTGTTTTTT
j_call: TRBJ1-2; d_call: TRBD1; clone_size: once; v_call: TRBV29-1; cdr3_aa: CSVEDVNRGRGFYGYTF; cdr3_nt: TGCAGCGTTGAAGATGTGAACAGGGGGCGGGGGTTCTATGGCTACACCTTC
j_call: TRBJ2-4; d_call: .; clone_size: .; v_call: TRBV11-2; cdr3_aa: CASTTVEGPKNIQYF; cdr3_nt: TGTGCCAGCACCACAGTGGAGGGGCCCAAAAACATTCAGTACTTC
j_call: TRBJ1-5; d_call: .; clone_size: .; v_call: TRBV4-1; cdr3_aa: CASSPGAGSDQPQHF; cdr3_nt: TGCGCCAGCAGCCCAGGAGCAGGGTCGGATCAGCCCCAGCATTTT
j_call: TRBJ2-2; d_call: .; clone_size: few; v_call: TRBV21-1; cdr3_aa: CASSEDRNTGELFF; cdr3_nt: TGTGCCAGCAGCGAGGACAGAAACACCGGGGAGCTGTTTTTT
j_call: TRBJ1-2; d_call: TRBD1; clone_size: .; v_call: TRBV28; cdr3_aa: CASSRNQGGGYTF; cdr3_nt: TGTGCCAGCAGCCGAAACCAGGGGGGGGGCTACACCTTC
j_call: TRBJ2-5; d_call: .; clone_size: .; v_call: TRBV9; cdr3_aa: CASSVDGRQETQYF; cdr3_nt: TGTGCCAGCAGCGTAGACGGCAGGCAAGAGACCCAGTACTTC
j_call: TRBJ2-7; d_call: TRBD2; clone_size: few; v_call: TRBV6-6; cdr3_aa: CASSYRREVSYEQYF; cdr3_nt: TGTGCCAGCAGTTACCGGCGGGAGGTCTCCTACGAGCAGTACTTC
j_call: TRBJ2-1; d_call: TRBD2; clone_size: .; v_call: TRBV14; cdr3_aa: CASSLPGPAGSEQFF; cdr3_nt: TGTGCCAGCAGCCTCCCGGGACCAGCGGGGAGTGAGCAGTTCTTC
j_call: TRBJ1-2; d_call: .; clone_size: .; v_call: TRBV25-1; cdr3_aa: CASSEKESFYGYTF; cdr3_nt: TGTGCCAGCAGTGAAAAAGAGAGTTTCTATGGCTACACCTTC
j_call: TRBJ2-7; d_call: TRBD2; clone_size: few; v_call: TRBV5-1; cdr3_aa: CASSLASGGISYEQYF; cdr3_nt: TGCGCCAGCAGCTTGGCTAGCGGGGGGATTTCCTACGAGCAGTACTTC
j_call: TRBJ2-1; d_call: .; clone_size: few; v_call: TRBV7-2; cdr3_aa: CASSIGLGVYNEQFF; cdr3_nt: TGTGCCAGCAGCATCGGACTGGGCGTCTACAATGAGCAGTTCTTC
j_call: TRBJ1-2; d_call: TRBD1; clone_size: .; v_call: TRBV6-1; cdr3_aa: CASSAYPGTASNYGYTF; cdr3_nt: TGTGCCAGCAGTGCCTACCCCGGGACAGCTTCTAACTATGGCTACACCTTC
j_call: TRBJ2-4; d_call: TRBD2; clone_size: .; v_call: TRBV11-2; cdr3_aa: CASSLWSWREGGAKNIQYF; cdr3_nt: TGTGCCAGCAGCTTATGGTCTTGGCGGGAGGGCGGGGCCAAAAACATTCAGTACTTC
j_call: TRBJ2-3; d_call: .; clone_size: few; v_call: TRBV3-1; cdr3_aa: CASSQGRNTQYF; cdr3_nt: TGTGCCAGCAGCCAAGGAAGGAATACGCAGTATTTT
j_call: TRBJ2-3; d_call: .; clone_size: .; v_call: TRBV11-2; cdr3_aa: CTSSLLIADTQYF; cdr3_nt: TGTACCAGCAGCTTATTGATCGCAGATACGCAGTATTTT
j_call: TRBJ1-6; d_call: TRBD1; clone_size: .; v_call: TRBV28; cdr3_aa: CASSLRQGSSPLHF; cdr3_nt: TGTGCCAGCAGTCTTCGACAGGGTAGTTCACCCCTCCACTTT
j_call: TRBJ1-2; d_call: .; clone_size: once; v_call: TRBV29-1; cdr3_aa: CSVRWDTYDYTF; cdr3_nt: TGCAGCGTTCGGTGGGACACCTATGACTACACCTTC
j_call: TRBJ1-2; d_call: TRBD1; clone_size: few; v_call: TRBV27; cdr3_aa: CASKIRTGTNYGYTF; cdr3_nt: TGTGCCAGCAAAATCCGGACAGGGACTAACTATGGCTACACCTTC
j_call: TRBJ1-6; d_call: .; clone_size: .; v_call: TRBV5-1; cdr3_aa: CASSLDKGISPLHF; cdr3_nt: TGCGCCAGCAGCTTGGACAAAGGGATTTCACCCCTCCACTTT
j_call: TRBJ1-2; d_call: .; clone_size: .; v_call: TRBV5-1; cdr3_aa: CASSFGTDYGHTF; cdr3_nt: TGCGCCAGCAGCTTTGGGACGGACTATGGCCACACCTTC
j_call: TRBJ1-2; d_call: TRBD1; clone_size: .; v_call: TRBV7-2; cdr3_aa: CASSLAVTGGGYTF; cdr3_nt: TGTGCCAGCAGCTTAGCAGTGACAGGGGGAGGCTACACCTTC
j_call: TRBJ1-4; d_call: TRBD1; clone_size: .; v_call: TRBV28; cdr3_aa: CAGSSLQGGTNEKLFF; cdr3_nt: TGTGCCGGCAGTAGCCTACAGGGGGGAACTAATGAAAAACTGTTTTTT
j_call: TRBJ2-5; d_call: .; clone_size: .; v_call: TRBV20-1; cdr3_aa: CSARDFWTTRETQYF; cdr3_nt: TGCAGTGCTAGAGATTTCTGGACTACGCGGGAGACCCAGTACTTC
j_call: TRBJ1-2; d_call: TRBD1; clone_size: .; v_call: TRBV6-6; cdr3_aa: CASSTGAGYTF; cdr3_nt: TGTGCCAGCAGTACAGGGGCCGGCTACACCTTC
j_call: TRBJ2-3; d_call: TRBD2; clone_size: .; v_call: TRBV29-1; cdr3_aa: CMGTSGGYTDTQYF; cdr3_nt: TGCATGGGGACTAGCGGGGGGTACACAGATACGCAGTATTTT
j_call: TRBJ2-5; d_call: TRBD2; clone_size: few; v_call: TRBV27; cdr3_aa: CASTSLAGGGDEQYF; cdr3_nt: TGTGCCAGCACATCCTTAGCGGGAGGTGGGGATGAGCAGTACTTC
j_call: TRBJ2-3; d_call: .; clone_size: .; v_call: TRBV6-6; cdr3_aa: CASMSHYTDTQYF; cdr3_nt: TGTGCCAGCATGTCTCATTACACAGATACGCAGTATTTT
j_call: TRBJ1-1; d_call: .; clone_size: few; v_call: TRBV12-3/TRBV12-4; cdr3_aa: CASSFPLGNTEAFF; cdr3_nt: TGTGCCAGCAGTTTCCCCTTGGGGAACACTGAAGCTTTCTTT
j_call: TRBJ2-5; d_call: .; clone_size: .; v_call: TRBV2; cdr3_aa: CASSAEGKQYF; cdr3_nt: TGTGCCAGCAGTGCAGAGGGGAAGCAGTACTTC